Following are 22 T cell receptor beta chains from one sample sequenced in a study of spatial heterogeneity in lung cancer. No antigen has been assigned to these receptors. Study-level findings and limits: Tumor mutation counts were tracked by expanded intratumoral alpha and beta TCR counts.

As to time point: sample taken at primary tumor resection. TCRdb passed the 5' RACE reads through MiXCR, listing each CDR3 protein once. The sample gives approximately 16,000 distinct CDR3 sequences, approximately 6.8% of which show up once; 15% to 20% is in the top ten. This specimen was lung tumor tissue, taken at surgery. Receptor source: a female donor with early-stage non-small cell lung cancer.

This clonotype showed up just a few times. This beta chain turned up in a library designed for alpha chains; as an off-target read, its abundance says little. The chain has TRBV6-1 and TRBJ1-2, with TRBD1 matching 9 bases. Germline-derived CDR1 and CDR2 are MNHNS and SASEGT. This CDR3 spans 15 amino acids. V was clipped by 6 bases and J by 3 bases; unmatched bases: 8. CDR3 sequence reads: CASRSPGQGDYGYTF. The CDR3 region has the DNA TGTGCCAGCAGAAGTCCGGGACAGGGTGACTATGGCTACACCTTC.

This clonotype is judged medium-sized. This beta chain is a stray sequence in a library constructed for alpha chains; its clone size is not meaningful. The gene calls are TRBV11-1 and TRBJ2-1; D possibly matches TRBD1 or TRBD2 (6 bases each). Germline V lookup: CDR1 SGHAT, CDR2 FQDESV (reference sequence). Trimming left V 6 bases short and J 1 base short, with 13 bases between. The CDR3 has 15 amino acids. The CDR3: CASRLEGESYNEQFF. The CDR3 DNA sequence: TGTGCCAGCAGGCTGGAGGGGGAATCCTACAATGAGCAGTTCTTC.

This clonotype showed up many times. Within a library made for alpha chains, this beta chain is off target, and its count is uninformative. The chain combines TRBV25-1 with TRBJ2-1; TRBD2 is a possible D gene (6 bases). Germline V gene data show CDR1 as MGHDK and CDR2 as SYGVNS. The CDR3 has 15 amino acids. V lost 3 bases and J 4 bases, leaving 13 bases between the germline ends. The CDR3 nucleotides read TGTGCCAGCAGTGATGAAACGGGGGAGTACAATGAGCAGTTCTTC. The encoded protein is CASSDETGEYNEQFF.

This clonotype is medium-sized. This beta chain represents an off-target read in a library built for alpha chains; its size is of limited meaning. The chain has TRBV7-8 and TRBJ2-7; TRBD1 agrees at 11 bases. Germline V gives CDR1 SGHVS, CDR2 FQNEAQ. The CDR3 spans 15 residues. J gave up 3 bases and V 6 bases, and 7 bases lay outside the gene matches. CDR3 sequence reads: CASSTGQGAFYEQYF. The CDR3 region has the DNA TGTGCCAGCAGTACCGGACAGGGGGCGTTCTACGAGCAGTACTTC.

The sample holds many counts of this clonotype. Because the library targeted alpha chains, this beta chain is an off-target read whose size means little. The chain joins TRBV18 to TRBJ1-2; possible D gene TRBD1, 5 bases. This CDR3 comprises 12 residues. Germline V gene lookup returns CDR1 KGHSH and CDR2 LQKENI. The germline V and J ends were trimmed by 0 bases and 8 bases, with 7 bases remaining between them. In DNA, the CDR3 is TGTGCCAGCTCACCACCGCAGGGCGGCTACACCTTC. Encoded protein: CASSPPQGGYTF. The full variable domain, with the rest looked up from reference TRBV18 and TRBJ1-2, is NAGVMQNPRHLVRRRGQEARLRCSPMKGHSHVYWYRQLPEEGLKFMVYLQKENIIDESGMPKERFSAEFPKEGPSILRIQQVVRGDSAAYFCASSPPQGGYTFGSGTRLTVV.

This clonotype was detected only a few times. This beta chain represents an off-target read in a library built for alpha chains; its size is of limited meaning. The chain has TRBV7-6 and TRBJ2-3, with D possibly matching TRBD1 (6 bases). Trimming took 10 bases from V and 5 from J, leaving 16 bases between them. This CDR3 comprises 13 residues. Germline-derived CDR1 and CDR2 are SGHVS and FNYEAQ. Here the CDR3 reads CATSLRGGDTQYF. The CDR3 nucleotides read TGTGCCACCTCACTTAGAGGGGGAGATACGCAGTATTTT.

This clonotype showed up many times. The library was designed around alpha chains, so this beta chain is a stray read whose abundance carries little weight. The chain combines TRBV27 with TRBJ2-1, with a tentative D call TRBD1 (7 bases). Germline lookup yields CDR1 MNHEY and CDR2 SMNVEV (reference sequence). V was trimmed by 4 bases and J by 9 bases, leaving 22 bases between them. This CDR3 has 16 residues. This chain's CDR3 is CASSSLYRGLPTEQFF. The CDR3 DNA sequence: TGTGCCAGCAGTTCCCTCTACAGGGGACTGCCGACTGAGCAGTTCTTC.

This clonotype was found many times. Since it is a stray read in a library aimed at alpha chains, this beta chain has a size that is not meaningful. CDR3 region: CASSWLGGATDTQYF. CDR3 nucleotides: TGCGCCAGCAGCTGGCTAGGGGGAGCCACAGATACGCAGTATTTT. V gene TRBV5-1 combines with J gene TRBJ2-3, with D maybe TRBD1 (6 bases). CDR3 size: 15 residues. Trimming shortened V by 3 bases and J by 2 bases, and 13 bases separated the two germline ends. Germline CDR1 and CDR2: SGHRS and YFSETQ.

To note about this clonotype: In a library made to pick up alpha chains, this beta chain is a stray read with a size that means little. The J gene is TRBJ2-2, the V gene TRBV6-1; TRBD1 might be the D (5 bases). Trimming left V 5 bases short and J 1 base short, with 11 bases between. The germline CDR1 and CDR2 sequences are MNHNS and SASEGT. The CDR3 is 15 amino acids. The CDR3 DNA is TGTGCCAGCAGTCGGACATCTCAGAACACCGGGGAGCTGTTTTTT. It is translated as CASSRTSQNTGELFF.

This clonotype was observed a few times. Because the library targeted alpha chains, this beta chain is an off-target read whose size means little. The chain carries TRBV24-1 and TRBJ1-1; D gene uncertain. From germline, CDR1 is KGHDR and CDR2 SFDVKD. Trimming took 9 bases from V and 0 from J, leaving 10 bases between them. The CDR3 spans 13 residues. This CDR3 is CATVGNLNTEAFF. CDR3 nucleotide sequence: TGTGCCACCGTAGGGAACCTGAACACTGAAGCTTTCTTT.

This clonotype was recorded many times. With the library built for alpha chains, this beta chain is off target and its frequency is not meaningful. The chain is built from TRBV19 and TRBJ2-3; D not certain. Per the germline V gene, CDR1 is LNHDA and CDR2 is SQIVND (reference sequence). This CDR3 contains 13 residues. Trimming shortened V by 1 base and J by 6 bases, and 8 bases separated the two germline ends. The CDR3 loop is CASSIGRQDTQYF. CDR3 in DNA: TGTGCCAGTAGTATAGGGCGGCAGGATACGCAGTATTTT.

This clonotype occurred many times. The library was built for alpha chains, so this beta chain is an off-target read and its size means little. This chain connects TRBV30 to TRBJ2-5; no firm D call. The CDR3 covers 13 residues. The germline gives CDR1 GTSNPN, CDR2 SVGIG (reference sequence). Trimming removed 0 bases at V and 3 bases at J, with 8 bases between. CDR3 region: CAWSVPNEETQYF. The CDR3 nucleotides read TGTGCCTGGAGTGTACCTAATGAAGAGACCCAGTACTTC.

This clonotype counts as medium-sized. As an off-target read in a library built for alpha chains, this beta chain has a frequency of little significance. V and J are TRBV20-1 and TRBJ2-3; 12 bases are shared with TRBD2. With V trimmed by 4 bases and J by 1 base, 21 bases remained unmatched. CDR3 length: 21 amino acids. Germline V gene data show CDR1 as DFQATT and CDR2 as SNEGSKA (reference sequence). The CDR3 loop reads CSATPPTSGGGVVRGTDTQYF. The CDR3 DNA follows: TGCAGTGCTACCCCTCCGACTAGCGGGGGTGGCGTGGTCCGAGGCACAGATACGCAGTATTTT.

Ten or more counts support this clonotype. Little can be read into the size of this beta chain, an off-target read in a library designed for alpha chains. The chain combines TRBV20-1 with TRBJ1-1; 9 nucleotides match TRBD1. From germline, CDR1 is DFQATT and CDR2 SNEGSKA (reference sequence). The ends lost 3 bases at V and 5 bases at J; junction bases unmatched: 10. This CDR3 has 15 residues. CDR3 amino acids: CSASNQGQGKTEAFF. DNA for the CDR3: TGCAGTGCTAGTAATCAAGGACAGGGGAAGACTGAAGCTTTCTTT.

This clonotype has at least ten counts. This beta chain is an unintended read in a library built for alpha chains; its size means little. This CDR3 reads CASSYVQAAEQETQYF. CDR3 in DNA: TGTGCCAGCAGTTACGTCCAGGCGGCGGAACAAGAGACCCAGTACTTC. This chain uses TRBV6-5 with TRBJ2-5; D ambiguous. Germline V CDR1 and CDR2: MNHEY, SVGAGI. V gave up 2 bases and J gave up 2 bases, with 15 bases separating them. The CDR3 covers 16 residues.

This clonotype was seen a handful of times. This beta chain turned up in a library designed for alpha chains; as an off-target read, its abundance says little. The rearrangement uses TRBV5-1 and TRBJ2-5; possibly TRBD1 for D (5 bases). The length of the CDR3 is 14 residues. Trimming removed 10 bases at V and 5 bases at J, with 21 bases between. Germline CDR1 is SGHRS and CDR2 is YFSETQ. CDR3 coding DNA: TGCGCCTCACGGGCAGGGTACGACCTTGAGACCCAGTACTTC. It yields the protein CASRAGYDLETQYF.

This clonotype qualifies as medium-sized. Little can be read into the size of this beta chain, an off-target read in a library designed for alpha chains. The V and J genes are TRBV28 and TRBJ2-7; D could derive from TRBD1 or TRBD2 (6 bases each). The CDR3 length is 15 residues. The V gene lost 4 bases and the J gene lost 1 base, with 14 bases spanning the gap. Per germline, CDR1 MDHEN and CDR2 SYDVKM. The CDR3 DNA reads TGTGCCAGCAGTTACCCCGGGGGCGAGTCCTACGAGCAGTACTTC. Its protein is CASSYPGGESYEQYF.

This clonotype was seen many times. In a library made to pick up alpha chains, this beta chain is a stray read with a size that means little. V is TRBV5-1 and J is TRBJ2-1; TRBD2 might be the D (5 bases). The CDR3 loop spans 15 amino acids. Germline assignment: CDR1 SGHRS and CDR2 YFSETQ. The V end was cut by 4 bases, the J end by 6 bases, with 17 bases between. The CDR3 is CASSPAAVVSNEQFF. The DNA for the CDR3 is TGCGCCAGCAGCCCGGCAGCGGTCGTGAGCAATGAGCAGTTCTTC.

This clonotype was detected ten times or more. The library was built for alpha chains, so this beta chain is an off-target read and its size means little. The V and J genes are TRBV11-3 and TRBJ2-3, with 13 bases matching TRBD2. V was pared by 5 bases and J by 5 bases, with 7 bases of the junction left unmatched. This CDR3 is 16 amino acids long. Germline-derived CDR1 and CDR2 are SGHNT and YENEEA. This CDR3 is CASSPRTSGGLDTQYF. CDR3 sequence (DNA): TGTGCCAGCAGCCCTCGGACTAGCGGGGGTTTAGATACGCAGTATTTT.

This clonotype was recorded many times. The library was prepared for alpha chains; this beta chain is a stray read, so its frequency means little. The genes are TRBV12-3 or TRBV12-4 and TRBJ1-2; D ambiguous. V was clipped by 5 bases and J by 8 bases, with 18 bases between them. CDR3 length equals 14 residues. CDR3 residues: CASSLRGRPEGYTF. CDR3 bases: TGTGCCAGCAGTCTACGTGGGCGCCCAGAGGGCTACACCTTC.

This clonotype was seen a handful of times. This beta chain slipped into a library made for alpha chains as a stray read, so its size is not meaningful. The chain uses TRBV25-1 and TRBJ2-5; 7 bases line up with TRBD2. The CDR3 contains 14 residues. The J segment lost 1 base and the V segment lost 7 bases, leaving 6 bases of the junction unmatched. In germline, CDR1 is MGHDK, CDR2 SYGVNS. DNA of the CDR3: TGTGCCAGCACGGGGGGTCAGACCCAAGAGACCCAGTACTTC. This encodes CASTGGQTQETQYF.

As to this clonotype: This beta chain came through as a stray read in a library set up for alpha chains, and its size says little. CDR3 sequence reads: CSAREPGGETQYF. The DNA for the CDR3 is TGCAGTGCTAGAGAACCTGGCGGGGAGACCCAGTACTTC. The genes are TRBV20-1 and TRBJ2-5, with D tentatively TRBD2 (5 bases). The ends were cut back, 0 bases at V and 5 bases at J, with 10 bases in the middle. This CDR3 is 13 amino acids long. Germline V lookup: CDR1 DFQATT, CDR2 SNEGSKA (reference sequence).